The 26 T cell receptor beta chains listed next were all sequenced from one sample in a study of OX40 agonist ivuxolimab in advanced cancers. The method was immunoSEQ multiplex PCR; TCRdb's version includes in-frame clones alone and lacks a portion of them. The sample includes approximately 26,000 clones, roughly 90% seen only once; the top ten take 12% to 15%. Sequences were derived from CD4+ or CD8+ T cells sorted from blood, sampled in a trial of the OX40 agonist ivuxolimab. The source is an adult with an advanced solid tumor such as melanoma, head and neck, liver or kidney cancer.

The chain is built from TRBV2 and TRBJ2-3; 10 bases fit TRBD2. CDR3 length: 16 amino acids. The germline CDR1 and CDR2 sequences are SNHLY and FYNNEI. With V trimmed by 3 bases and J by 6 bases, 9 bases remained unmatched. CDR3 protein: CASSDLASGSWDTQYF. The CDR3 DNA sequence: TGTGCCAGCAGTGATCTAGCTAGCGGGAGTTGGGATACGCAGTATTTT.

This sequence joins TRBV2 and TRBJ2-2; TRBD2 agrees at 13 bases. The CDR3 runs to 21 residues. The V gene's germline CDR1 is SNHLY and CDR2 FYNNEI. Trimming removed 2 bases from V and 8 bases from J; junction bases left unmatched: 20. The CDR3 spells CASSETPGTSGNRGRVGELFF. The CDR3 DNA reads TGTGCCAGCAGTGAAACCCCCGGGACTAGCGGGAACCGCGGTCGTGTTGGGGAGCTGTTTTTT.

This sequence joins TRBV19 and TRBJ2-1; 7 bases agree with TRBD1. Germline V CDR1 and CDR2: LNHDA, SQIVND (reference sequence). The CDR3 extends over 13 amino acids. With V trimmed by 4 bases and J by 7 bases, 4 bases remained unmatched. Here the CDR3 DNA reads TGTGCCAGTAGTAGGACAGGCCTTAATGAGCAGTTCTTC. It yields the protein CASSRTGLNEQFF.

The chain links TRBV5-5 to TRBJ2-7; D possibly corresponds to TRBD1 (6 bases). The CDR3 has 15 amino acids. The V and J ends lost 0 bases and 3 bases respectively, with 13 bases between them. CDR1 is SGHKS, CDR2 YYEKEE, per germline (reference sequence). The CDR3 loop reads CASSLGSGAVYEQYF. CDR3 nucleotides: TGTGCCAGCAGCTTGGGCTCAGGGGCAGTCTACGAGCAGTACTTC.

The chain couples TRBV9 to TRBJ2-1; D is possibly TRBD1 (5 bases). Trimming took off 4 bases at V and 3 bases at J, with 14 bases between the two ends. The germline V gene encodes CDR1 SGDLS and CDR2 YYNGEE. The length of the CDR3 is 15 residues. CDR3 protein: CASSPLQGRYNEQFF. The CDR3 bases are TGTGCCAGCAGCCCCCTCCAGGGCCGCTACAATGAGCAGTTCTTC.

The chain recombines TRBV11-2 with TRBJ2-3; D ambiguous. Germline V lookup: CDR1 SGHAT, CDR2 FQNNGV. Trimming removed 9 bases from V and 4 bases from J, with 17 bases in between. This CDR3 is built from 14 residues. The CDR3 coding sequence is TGTGCCAGTACCCAGACGGCTCACTCAGATACGCAGTATTTT. Translated: CASTQTAHSDTQYF.

The J gene is TRBJ2-1, the V gene TRBV28, with TRBD2 matching over 11 bases. The CDR3 contains 17 residues. CDR1 and CDR2 from the germline V gene are MDHEN and SYDVKM. J lost 7 bases, V lost 6 bases, and 14 bases had no gene match. The CDR3 protein is CASSPTGLAVTGNEQFF. In DNA form, the CDR3 reads TGTGCCAGCAGCCCCACGGGACTAGCGGTTACCGGGAATGAGCAGTTCTTC.

This clone was found once. J is TRBJ1-1 and V is TRBV5-1; D is ambiguous. The CDR3 runs 16 residues. V was clipped by 0 bases and J by 1 base, with 13 bases between them. CDR1 and CDR2 (germline): SGHRS, YFSETQ. The CDR3 nucleotides are TGCGCCAGCAGCTTGGCCGGAGGAGCCCAGAACACTGAAGCTTTCTTT. It encodes CASSLAGGAQNTEAFF.

Remarks on this clone: Other DNA variants within this sample encode the same CDR3. The chain employs TRBV28 and TRBJ1-4; 7 positions agree with TRBD1. Losses at the gene ends were 5 bases for V and 5 bases for J; bases not matched to a gene: 2. CDR1 and CDR2 from the germline V gene are MDHEN and SYDVKM. The CDR3 consists of 13 residues. The CDR3 spells CASSGRGNEKLFF. The CDR3 DNA sequence: TGTGCCAGCAGTGGCAGGGGGAATGAAAAACTGTTTTTT.

This chain links TRBV6-5 with TRBJ1-3; unclear D gene. Germline loops: CDR1 MNHEY, CDR2 SVGAGI. The CDR3 loop spans 16 amino acids. Trimming took 3 bases from V and 0 from J, leaving 12 bases between them. The CDR3 DNA reads TGTGCCAGCAGTTATTATTCGGGAACCTCTGGAAACACCATATATTTT. Its protein is CASSYYSGTSGNTIYF.

This clone was counted once. V is TRBV19 and J is TRBJ2-7; TRBD2 aligns across 10 bases. The V gene end was trimmed by 1 base and the J gene end by 0 bases; junction bases not matched to a gene: 3. The CDR3 runs to 16 residues. Germline V gene lookup returns CDR1 LNHDA and CDR2 SQIVND (reference sequence). The DNA for the CDR3 is TGTGCCAGTAGTATAGGCACTAGCGGGACCTCCTACGAGCAGTACTTC. Its protein product is CASSIGTSGTSYEQYF.

This clone was detected only a few times. This chain uses TRBV5-1 with TRBJ2-7; 8 positions match TRBD1. J was trimmed by 5 bases and V by 6 bases; bases with no gene match: 7. CDR1 and CDR2 from the germline V gene are SGHRS and YFSETQ. This CDR3 spans 13 amino acids. The CDR3 sequence is CASTDRAVNEQYF. The DNA for the CDR3 is TGCGCCAGCACGGACAGGGCTGTCAACGAGCAGTACTTC.

CDR3 DNA sequence: TGTGCCAGCAGCCAAGTAGGGACTAGCGGGATCCCACTCTCCTACGAGCAGTACTTC. Translating gives CASSQVGTSGIPLSYEQYF. V gene TRBV4-2 combines with J gene TRBJ2-7; 13 bases agree with TRBD2. Germline CDR1 is LGHNA and CDR2 is YNFKEQ. V was clipped by 1 base and J by 0 bases; unmatched bases: 9. CDR3 length: 19 amino acids.

This clone has just one count. V is TRBV7-6 and J is TRBJ1-1; D unresolved. V was pared by 5 bases and J by 7 bases, with 14 bases between. Germline V CDR1 and CDR2: SGHVS, FNYEAQ. The CDR3 runs to 13 residues. CDR3 in DNA: TGTGCCAGCAGCGCCGGCCGAGAGATTGAAGCTTTCTTT. Residues: CASSAGREIEAFF.

The rearrangement joins TRBV11-2 to TRBJ2-6; TRBD1 matches 8 bases. Germline V gene data show CDR1 as SGHAT and CDR2 as FQNNGV. Germline trimming cut 6 bases from V and 0 bases from J; bases unmatched to any gene: 4. This CDR3 region has 16 residues. CDR3 amino acids: CASSGQGFSGANVLTF. Written as DNA, the CDR3 is TGTGCCAGCAGTGGACAGGGTTTCTCTGGGGCCAACGTCCTGACTTTC.

The rearrangement links TRBV2 to TRBJ1-5; no clear D. Germline lookup yields CDR1 SNHLY and CDR2 FYNNEI. The CDR3 contains 14 residues. V lost 3 bases to trimming and J lost 6 bases, with 12 bases between them. CDR3 protein: CASSDTPIGQPQHF. The CDR3 coding sequence is TGTGCCAGCAGTGACACCCCAATTGGTCAGCCCCAGCATTTT.

The chain recombines TRBV7-6 with TRBJ2-3; TRBD1 might be the D (6 bases). The CDR3 contains 17 residues. Germline V gives CDR1 SGHVS, CDR2 FNYEAQ. Between the trimmed V and J ends, which lost 4 bases and 0 bases, there was a span of 17 bases. The CDR3 region is CASSWTGGGHSTDTQYF. CDR3 DNA: TGTGCCAGCAGCTGGACTGGTGGGGGACACAGCACAGATACGCAGTATTTT.

The V and J genes are TRBV2 and TRBJ2-7, with D tentatively TRBD1 (6 bases). CDR1 and CDR2 from the germline V gene are SNHLY and FYNNEI. V was pared by 3 bases and J by 3 bases, with 15 bases between. This CDR3 comprises 15 residues. The CDR3 DNA follows: TGTGCCAGCAGTGATAAGGCAGGGGTCAGCTACGAGCAGTACTTC. Encoded protein: CASSDKAGVSYEQYF.

This CDR3 reads CASSGTGRVWVAKNIQYF. The DNA for the CDR3 is TGTGCCAGCAGTGGGACAGGGCGGGTGTGGGTAGCCAAAAACATTCAGTACTTC. The chain combines TRBV28 with TRBJ2-4; 9 bases line up with TRBD1. Germline V CDR1 and CDR2: MDHEN, SYDVKM. The CDR3 is 18 amino acids. J gave up 0 bases and V 5 bases, and 11 bases lay outside the gene matches.

This chain connects TRBV7-9 to TRBJ2-5, with 9 bases aligning to TRBD2. The CDR3 loop spans 16 amino acids. Losses at the gene ends were 2 bases for V and 2 bases for J; bases not matched to a gene: 6. The germline V gene has CDR1 SEHNR and CDR2 FQNEAQ (reference sequence). The CDR3 DNA reads as TGTGCCAGCAGCTTACGGCCTAGCGGGGAACAAGAGACCCAGTACTTC. Protein: CASSLRPSGEQETQYF. Filled out from reference TRBV7-9 and TRBJ2-5, the complete variable domain reads DTGVSQNPRHKITKRGQNVTFRCDPISEHNRLYWYRQTLGQGPEFLTYFQNEAQLEKSRLLSDRFSAERPKGSFSTLEIQRTEQGDSAMYLCASSLRPSGEQETQYFGPGTRLLVL.

The rearrangement uses TRBV7-9 and TRBJ2-5, with TRBD2 matching over 7 bases. Germline trimming cut 4 bases from V and 5 bases from J; bases unmatched to any gene: 10. Germline lookup yields CDR1 SEHNR and CDR2 FQNEAQ (reference sequence). The CDR3 length is 15 residues. The DNA for the CDR3 is TGTGCCAGCAGCTCCCGTCGAGGGAGGGACGAGACCCAGTACTTC. Translated, it gives CASSSRRGRDETQYF.

The gene calls are TRBV28 and TRBJ2-7, with TRBD1 as a possible D gene (6 bases). CDR1 and CDR2 (germline): MDHEN, SYDVKM. This CDR3 is built from 13 residues. V was clipped by 7 bases and J by 2 bases, with 12 bases between them. The CDR3 DNA reads TGTGCCAGCAACCGGGACACAGCCTACGAGCAGTACTTC. Translation gives CASNRDTAYEQYF.

The gene calls are TRBV27 and TRBJ1-5; unclear D gene. The V gene lost 0 bases and the J gene lost 6 bases, with 9 bases spanning the gap. Germline CDR1 MNHEY, CDR2 SMNVEV (reference sequence). The CDR3 sequence is 14 residues long. The CDR3 DNA follows: TGTGCCAGCAGTTTATCGTTCGGGAGTCAGCCCCAGCATTTT. Protein: CASSLSFGSQPQHF.

The J gene is TRBJ2-7, the V gene TRBV27; D is undetermined. Germline V gene sequence: CDR1 MNHEY, CDR2 SMNVEV (reference sequence). This CDR3 comprises 13 residues. Trimming removed 0 bases at V and 5 bases at J, with 8 bases between. CDR3 protein: CASSLSSADEQYF. CDR3 coding DNA: TGTGCCAGCAGTTTATCATCCGCCGACGAGCAGTACTTC.

The chain employs TRBV6-5 and TRBJ2-2; perhaps TRBD2 as D (6 bases). The germline gives CDR1 MNHEY, CDR2 SVGAGI. V lost 6 bases and J lost 11, with 13 bases in between. CDR3 length equals 12 residues. CDR3 loop: CASSPGGAELFF. The CDR3 coding sequence is TGTGCCAGCAGCCCCGGCGGGGCCGAGCTGTTTTTT.

The V gene is TRBV10-3, the J gene TRBJ2-7; TRBD1 matches 7 bases. Germline-derived CDR1 and CDR2 are ENHRY and SYGVKD. V lost 11 bases to trimming and J lost 2 bases; unmatched junction nucleotides: 18. The CDR3 covers 16 residues. Written as DNA, the CDR3 is TGTGCCCCCTTATGCTCCGACAGGGCGGTCCCCTACGAGCAGTACTTC. Translation: CAPLCSDRAVPYEQYF.